The clone carrying this T cell receptor (beta chain) was seen a handful of times. No antigen is known for it. Both 60 Vbeta primers and 13 Jbeta primers went into the PCR. TCRdb's copy holds only in-frame clones and misses some; the assay was immunoSEQ multiplex PCR. Of some 130,000 clones listed, roughly four fifths are singletons. These data are taken from a study of cytomegalovirus exposure and HLA in healthy donors. Study-wide findings and caveats: Common viral pathogens (according to a later analysis) appeared linked to several of the most significant clusters.

J lost 7 bases, V lost 5 bases, and 7 bases had no gene match. The germline gives CDR1 KGHSH, CDR2 LQKENI. This CDR3 comprises 14 residues. The TCR was taken from a male donor in good health and CMV-seropositive. Sequenced sample: PBMCs. The chain carries TRBV18 and TRBJ2-7; 11 nucleotides agree with TRBD1. The CDR3 coding sequence is TGTGCCAGCTCAGGGACAGGGGGAAGTTATGAGCAGTACTTC. This encodes CASSGTGGSYEQYF.